Presented here are 2 T cell receptor beta chains from one specimen sequenced in a study of vaccination and CD4 T cells after COVID-19. The Oncomine TCR Beta short-read assay sequenced DNA from cultured CD4+ T cells. From the PCR reads, TCRdb called clonotypes with MiXCR, one entry per CDR3 protein. The sample consists of 4,000 to 4,500 distinct CDR3 sequences, less than 25% of them appearing once. Treatment in this sample: approximately 11-day PBMC culture with coronavirus spike peptide pools or control peptides (ViraFEST assay). Antigens of these TCRs are unknown. Source material: CD4+ T cells from blood, cultured in vitro. These receptors all stem from a human donor who had recovered from COVID-19.

By frequency in the sample, this clonotype is medium-sized (0.01 to 0.1%). The chain uses TRBV27 and TRBJ1-5; D ambiguous. The CDR3 covers 12 residues. The germline V gene has CDR1 MNHEY and CDR2 SMNVEV (reference sequence). V was trimmed by 5 bases and J by 4 bases, leaving 6 bases between them. The DNA for the CDR3 is TGTGCCAGCAGTCATATAAATCAGCCCCAGCATTTT. Encoded protein: CASSHINQPQHF.

This clonotype is medium-sized within its sample. This chain connects TRBV30 to TRBJ1-1; D might be TRBD1 (5 bases). The germline gives CDR1 GTSNPN, CDR2 SVGIG (reference sequence). Trimming took 3 bases from V and 4 from J, leaving 15 bases between them. This CDR3 contains 14 residues. The CDR3 DNA follows: TGTGCCTGGAGCCGGGACGGGGGTGGCACTGAAGCTTTCTTT. Translated: CAWSRDGGGTEAFF. The whole variable domain, filled in from reference TRBV30 and TRBJ1-1, reads SQTIHQWPATLVQPVGSPLSLECTVEGTSNPNLYWYRQAAGRGLQLLFYSVGIGQISSEVPQNLSASRPQDRQFILSSKKLLLSDSGFYLCAWSRDGGGTEAFFGQGTRLTVV.